This T cell receptor beta chain came from a study of T cell repertoires in cytomegalovirus infection. TCRdb reprocessed the reads via MiXCR and lists one record per CDR3 protein. In the table there are 200,000 to 250,000 distinct CDR3 sequences, around 6.6% of which are singletons. Germline CDR1 DFQATT, CDR2 SNEGSKA (reference sequence). This CDR3 spans 16 amino acids. V lost 1 base to trimming and J lost 3 bases, with 15 bases between them. The receptor comes from a human donor in good health (CMV status not recorded). Some clones in this sample may be carry-over from other donors' samples. The specimen sequenced was PBMCs. V gene TRBV20-1 combines with J gene TRBJ2-2; no definite D call. CDR3 region: CSARAPPPAHTGELFF. The CDR3, as DNA: TGCAGTGCTAGAGCTCCGCCCCCAGCACACACCGGGGAGCTGTTTTTT.